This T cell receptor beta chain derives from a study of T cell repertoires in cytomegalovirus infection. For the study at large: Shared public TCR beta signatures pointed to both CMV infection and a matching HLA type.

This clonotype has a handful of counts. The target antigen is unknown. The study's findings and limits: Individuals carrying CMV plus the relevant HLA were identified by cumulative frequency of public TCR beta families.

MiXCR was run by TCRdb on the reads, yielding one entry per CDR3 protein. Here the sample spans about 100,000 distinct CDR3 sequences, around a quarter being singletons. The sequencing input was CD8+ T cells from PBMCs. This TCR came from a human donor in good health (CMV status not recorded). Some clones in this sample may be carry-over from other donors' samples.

The CDR3 nucleotides read TGCAGTGCTAGAGCTATTACGGGCGCGTCCTACGAGCAGTACTTC. Amino acids: CSARAITGASYEQYF. The V gene is TRBV20-1, the J gene TRBJ2-7; no firm D call. Trimming removed 1 base at V and 1 base at J, with 14 bases between. The CDR3 has 15 amino acids. Germline CDR1 reads DFQATT; CDR2 reads SNEGSKA (reference sequence).